What follows are 9 T cell receptor beta chains derived from one specimen sequenced in a study of blood T cell repertoires in COVID-19. Data came from immunoSEQ multiplex PCR; TCRdb stores just in-frame clones and leaves some out. Altogether 200,000 to 300,000 clones are present, 85% to 90% being singletons, with the ten largest covering about 1.6%. The specimen sequenced was peripheral blood. Receptors originate from a woman in her thirties or forties who had recovered from COVID-19.

V and J are TRBV3-1 (or the pseudogene TRBV3-2) and TRBJ2-7, with D possibly being TRBD2 (7 bases). Trimming shortened V by 3 bases and J by 0 bases, and 18 bases separated the two germline ends. Germline CDR1 is LGHDT and CDR2 is YNNKEL (reference sequence). The CDR3 sequence is 17 residues long. The CDR3 DNA follows: TGTGCCAGCAGCCAGGCCCCCCCGGGGGGCTACTCCTACGAGCAGTACTTC. Translation: CASSQAPPGGYSYEQYF.

This clone came up a few times. The chain joins TRBV24-1 to TRBJ1-3; 8 positions match TRBD1. V dropped 4 bases and J dropped 1; count of bases not matched to a gene: 8. Germline CDR1 reads KGHDR; CDR2 reads SFDVKD. This CDR3 contains 17 residues. CDR3 coding DNA: TGTGCCACCAGTGAGCCGGGGCAGGGGGCGTCTGGAAACACCATATATTTT. Translation gives CATSEPGQGASGNTIYF.

The rearrangement links TRBV27 to TRBJ2-1; TRBD2 is a possible D gene (6 bases). Germline V CDR1 and CDR2: MNHEY, SMNVEV (reference sequence). V was shortened by 0 bases and J by 0 bases, with 9 bases between the two germline ends. This CDR3 has 16 amino acids. The CDR3 sequence: CASSLSAGSSYNEQFF. CDR3 DNA sequence: TGTGCCAGCAGTTTATCGGCGGGGAGCTCCTACAATGAGCAGTTCTTC.

The CDR3 sequence: CASSFVTGGTEAFF. DNA for the CDR3: TGTGCCAGCAGTTTTGTGACAGGGGGCACTGAAGCTTTCTTT. The chain uses TRBV6-5 and TRBJ1-1, with 9 nucleotides matching TRBD1. The V gene's germline CDR1 is MNHEY and CDR2 SVGAGI. V gave up 4 bases and J gave up 4 bases; unmatched junction bases: 4. The CDR3 covers 14 residues.

The rearrangement uses TRBV27 and TRBJ1-2; TRBD1 matches at 11 bases. This CDR3 region has 15 residues. Trimming cost V 5 bases and J 6 bases; bases outside gene matches: 8. Germline values: CDR1 MNHEY, CDR2 SMNVEV (reference sequence). The chain's CDR3 is CASSPWDRGEHGYTF. The CDR3 DNA follows: TGTGCCAGCAGTCCTTGGGACAGGGGGGAGCATGGCTACACCTTC.

The chain joins TRBV15 to TRBJ2-7, with D tentatively TRBD2 (7 bases). Germline V gives CDR1 LNHNV, CDR2 YYDKDF (reference sequence). The V and J ends lost 0 bases and 5 bases respectively, with 14 bases between them. The CDR3 consists of 15 residues. Here the CDR3 DNA reads TGTGCCACCAGCAGAGATCCGGGGGGCCTGGACGAGCAGTACTTC. Its translation is CATSRDPGGLDEQYF.

This sequence joins TRBV5-1 and TRBJ2-3, with 9 bases lining up with TRBD1. The CDR3 covers 14 residues. Germline lookup yields CDR1 SGHRS and CDR2 YFSETQ. V trimming: 4 bases; J trimming: 4 bases; junction bases outside the gene matches: 4. Here the CDR3 reads CASSPGQGADTQYF. The CDR3 DNA sequence: TGCGCCAGCAGCCCGGGACAGGGAGCAGATACGCAGTATTTT.

The chain combines TRBV5-1 with TRBJ1-3; 7 bases match TRBD1. CDR1 and CDR2 from the germline V gene are SGHRS and YFSETQ. The V and J ends lost 3 bases and 0 bases, in that order; junction bases with no gene match: 9. The CDR3 runs to 17 residues. CDR3 sequence reads: CASSWGQTRSSGNTIYF. As DNA, the CDR3 is TGCGCCAGCAGCTGGGGACAGACCCGATCCTCTGGAAACACCATATATTTT.

The chain recombines TRBV9 with TRBJ1-6, with D maybe TRBD1 (5 bases). CDR3 length equals 16 residues. V was cut by 0 bases and J by 3 bases, with 10 bases left in between. In germline, CDR1 is SGDLS, CDR2 YYNGEE. The CDR3 coding sequence is TGTGCCAGCAGCGTAGAGAGAGACAGCTATAATTCACCCCTCCACTTT. This translates into CASSVERDSYNSPLHF.